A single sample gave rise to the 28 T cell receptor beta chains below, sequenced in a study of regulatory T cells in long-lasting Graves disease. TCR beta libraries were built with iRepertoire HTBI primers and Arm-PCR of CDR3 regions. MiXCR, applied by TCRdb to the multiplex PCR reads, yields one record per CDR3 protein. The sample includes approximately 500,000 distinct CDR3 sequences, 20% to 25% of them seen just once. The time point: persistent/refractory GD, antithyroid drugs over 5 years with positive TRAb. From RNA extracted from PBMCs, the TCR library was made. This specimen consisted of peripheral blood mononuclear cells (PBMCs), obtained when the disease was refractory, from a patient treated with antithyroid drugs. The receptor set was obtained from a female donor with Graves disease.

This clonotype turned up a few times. This CDR3 reads CASSELGPYHTKNIQYF. CDR3 nucleotides: TGTGCCAGCAGCGAGCTCGGTCCTTACCACACCAAAAACATTCAGTACTTC. The chain links TRBV7-9 to TRBJ2-4, with D unresolved. Germline V gives CDR1 SEHNR, CDR2 FQNEAQ (reference sequence). The CDR3 sequence is 17 residues long. V was clipped by 5 bases and J by 2 bases, with 19 bases between them.

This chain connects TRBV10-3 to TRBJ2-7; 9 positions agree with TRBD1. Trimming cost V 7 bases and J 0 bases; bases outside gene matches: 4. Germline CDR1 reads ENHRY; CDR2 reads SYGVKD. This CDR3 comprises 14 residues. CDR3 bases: TGTGCCATCACCGGGACAGGGAGCTCCTACGAGCAGTACTTC. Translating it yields CAITGTGSSYEQYF.

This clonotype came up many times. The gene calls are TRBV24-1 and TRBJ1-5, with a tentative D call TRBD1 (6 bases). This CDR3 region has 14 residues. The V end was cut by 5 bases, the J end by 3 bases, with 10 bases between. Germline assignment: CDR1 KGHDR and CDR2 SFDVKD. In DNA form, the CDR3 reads TGTGCCACCAGTGGGGGGGGGGCCAATCAGCCCCAGCATTTT. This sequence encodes CATSGGGANQPQHF.

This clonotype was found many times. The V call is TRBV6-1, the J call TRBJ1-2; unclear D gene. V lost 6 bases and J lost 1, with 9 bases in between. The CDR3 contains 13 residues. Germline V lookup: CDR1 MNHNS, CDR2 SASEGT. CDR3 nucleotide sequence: TGTGCCAGCAGGCCGGGAAGTAACTATGGCTACACCTTC. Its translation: CASRPGSNYGYTF.

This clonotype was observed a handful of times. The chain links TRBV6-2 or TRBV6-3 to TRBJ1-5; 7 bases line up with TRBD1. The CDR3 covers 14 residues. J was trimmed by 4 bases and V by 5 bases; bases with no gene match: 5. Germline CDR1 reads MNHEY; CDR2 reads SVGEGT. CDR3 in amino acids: CASSKTGPNQPQHF. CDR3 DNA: TGTGCCAGCAGTAAGACAGGGCCTAATCAGCCCCAGCATTTT.

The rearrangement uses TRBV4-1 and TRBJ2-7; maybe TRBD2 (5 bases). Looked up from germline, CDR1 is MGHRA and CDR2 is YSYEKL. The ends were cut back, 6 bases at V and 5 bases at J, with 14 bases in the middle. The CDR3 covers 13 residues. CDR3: CASRPARRNEQYF. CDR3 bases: TGCGCCAGCAGACCCGCGAGGAGGAACGAGCAGTACTTC.

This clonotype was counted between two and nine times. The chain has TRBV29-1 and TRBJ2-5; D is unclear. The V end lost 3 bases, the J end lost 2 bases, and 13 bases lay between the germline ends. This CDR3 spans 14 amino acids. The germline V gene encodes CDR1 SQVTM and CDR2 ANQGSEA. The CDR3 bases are TGCAGCGTTGAGGCCCCCGGGCAGCAAGAGACCCAGTACTTC. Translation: CSVEAPGQQETQYF. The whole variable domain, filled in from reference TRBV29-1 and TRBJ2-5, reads SAVISQKPSRDICQRGTSLTIQCQVDSQVTMMFWYRQQPGQSLTLIATANQGSEATYESGFVIDKFPISRPNLTFSTLTVSNMSPEDSSIYLCSVEAPGQQETQYFGPGTRLLVL.

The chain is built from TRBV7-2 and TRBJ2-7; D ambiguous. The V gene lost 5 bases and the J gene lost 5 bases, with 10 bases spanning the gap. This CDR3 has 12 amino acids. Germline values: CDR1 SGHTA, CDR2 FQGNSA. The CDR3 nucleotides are TGTGCCAGCAGCGCAACGTCGAACGAGCAGTACTTC. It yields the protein CASSATSNEQYF. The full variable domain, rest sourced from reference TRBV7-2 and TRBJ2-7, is GAGVSQSPSNKVTEKGKDVELRCDPISGHTALYWYRQSLGQGLEFLIYFQGNSAPDKSGLPSDRFSAERTGGSVSTLTIQRTQQEDSAVYLCASSATSNEQYFGPGTRLTVT.

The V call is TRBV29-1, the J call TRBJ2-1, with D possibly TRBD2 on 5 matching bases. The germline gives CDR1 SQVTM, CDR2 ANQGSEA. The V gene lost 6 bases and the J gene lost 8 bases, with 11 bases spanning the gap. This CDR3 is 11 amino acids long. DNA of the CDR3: TGCAGCGTGAGGGAAAGCGATGAGCAGTTCTTC. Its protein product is CSVRESDEQFF.

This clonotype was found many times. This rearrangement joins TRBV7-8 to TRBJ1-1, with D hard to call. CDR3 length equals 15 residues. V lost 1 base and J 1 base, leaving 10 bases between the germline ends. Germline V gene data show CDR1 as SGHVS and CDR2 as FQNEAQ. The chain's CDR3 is CASSLGALRNTEAFF. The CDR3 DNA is TGTGCCAGCAGCTTAGGGGCCCTACGGAACACTGAAGCTTTCTTT. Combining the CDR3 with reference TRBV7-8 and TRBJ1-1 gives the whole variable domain GAGVSQSPRYKVAKRGQDVALRCDPISGHVSLFWYQQALGQGPEFLTYFQNEAQLDKSGLPSDRFFAERPEGSVSTLKIQRTQQEDSAVYLCASSLGALRNTEAFFGQGTRLTVV.

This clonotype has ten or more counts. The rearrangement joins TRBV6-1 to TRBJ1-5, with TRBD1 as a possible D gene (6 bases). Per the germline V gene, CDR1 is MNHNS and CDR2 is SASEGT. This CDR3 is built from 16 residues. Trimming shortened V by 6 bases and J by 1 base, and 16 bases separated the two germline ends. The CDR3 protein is CASRLLQGWSNQPQHF. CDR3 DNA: TGTGCCAGCAGGCTATTACAGGGCTGGAGCAATCAGCCCCAGCATTTT.

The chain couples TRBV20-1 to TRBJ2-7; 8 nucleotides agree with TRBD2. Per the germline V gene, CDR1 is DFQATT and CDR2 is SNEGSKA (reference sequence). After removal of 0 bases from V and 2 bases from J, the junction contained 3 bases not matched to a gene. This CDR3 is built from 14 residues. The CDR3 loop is CSARDPGRAYEQYF. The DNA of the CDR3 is TGCAGTGCTAGAGATCCCGGGAGGGCCTACGAGCAGTACTTC.

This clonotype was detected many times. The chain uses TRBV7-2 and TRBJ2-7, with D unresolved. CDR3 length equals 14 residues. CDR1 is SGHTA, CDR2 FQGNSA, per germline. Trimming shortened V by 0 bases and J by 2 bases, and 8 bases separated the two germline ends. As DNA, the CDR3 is TGTGCCAGCAGCTTAGCGGGGAAACCCTACGAGCAGTACTTC. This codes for CASSLAGKPYEQYF.

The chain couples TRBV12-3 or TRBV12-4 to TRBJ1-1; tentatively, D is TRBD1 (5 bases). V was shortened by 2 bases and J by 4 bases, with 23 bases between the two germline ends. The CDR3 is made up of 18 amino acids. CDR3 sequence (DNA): TGTGCCAGCAGTTTACCGGGGGAATTTTGGGGTCGGAGCACTGAAGCTTTCTTT. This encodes CASSLPGEFWGRSTEAFF.

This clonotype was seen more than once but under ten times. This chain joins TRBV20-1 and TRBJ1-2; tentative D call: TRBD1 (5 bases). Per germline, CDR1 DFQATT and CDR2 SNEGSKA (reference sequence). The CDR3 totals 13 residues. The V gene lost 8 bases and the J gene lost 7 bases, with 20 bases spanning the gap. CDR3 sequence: CSPSGEMGTGYTF. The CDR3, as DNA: TGCAGTCCCAGCGGGGAAATGGGGACTGGCTACACCTTC.

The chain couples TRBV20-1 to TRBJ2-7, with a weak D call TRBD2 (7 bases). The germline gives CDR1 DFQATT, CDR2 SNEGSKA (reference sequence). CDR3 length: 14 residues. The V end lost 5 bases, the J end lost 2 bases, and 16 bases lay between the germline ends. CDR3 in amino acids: CSAVAGARPYEQYF. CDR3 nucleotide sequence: TGCAGTGCTGTCGCGGGGGCGAGGCCCTACGAGCAGTACTTC.

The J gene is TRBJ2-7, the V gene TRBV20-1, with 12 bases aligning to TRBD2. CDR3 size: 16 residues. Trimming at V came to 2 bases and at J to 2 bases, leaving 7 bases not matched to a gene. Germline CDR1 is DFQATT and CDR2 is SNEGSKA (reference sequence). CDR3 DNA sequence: TGCAGTGCTAGACTAGCGGGGGGGACTTTCACCTACGAGCAGTACTTC. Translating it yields CSARLAGGTFTYEQYF.

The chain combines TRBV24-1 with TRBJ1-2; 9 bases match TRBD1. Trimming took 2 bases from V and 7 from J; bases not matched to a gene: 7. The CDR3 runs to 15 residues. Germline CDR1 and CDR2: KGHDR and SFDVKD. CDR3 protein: CATSDSWTGEIGYTF. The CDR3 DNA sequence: TGTGCCACCAGTGATTCCTGGACAGGGGAGATTGGCTACACCTTC.

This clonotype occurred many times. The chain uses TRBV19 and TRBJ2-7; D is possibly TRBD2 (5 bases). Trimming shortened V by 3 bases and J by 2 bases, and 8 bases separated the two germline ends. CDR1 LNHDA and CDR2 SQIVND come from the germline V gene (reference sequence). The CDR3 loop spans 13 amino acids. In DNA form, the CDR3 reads TGTGCCAGTAGTATTGGACTGACCTACGAGCAGTACTTC. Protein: CASSIGLTYEQYF.

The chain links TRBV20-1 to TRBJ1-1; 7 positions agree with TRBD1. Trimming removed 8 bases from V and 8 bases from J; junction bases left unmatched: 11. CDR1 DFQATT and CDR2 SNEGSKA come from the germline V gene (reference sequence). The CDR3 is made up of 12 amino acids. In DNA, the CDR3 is TGCAGTACCCACGATTCCAGGGGGGAAGCTTTCTTT. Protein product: CSTHDSRGEAFF.

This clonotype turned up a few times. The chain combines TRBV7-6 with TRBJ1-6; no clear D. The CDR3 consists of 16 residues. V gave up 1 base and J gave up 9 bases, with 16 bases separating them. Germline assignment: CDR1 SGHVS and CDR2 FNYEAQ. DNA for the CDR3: TGTGCCAGCAGCTTAGAACCCGCTAGTCCTATTTCACCCCTCCACTTT. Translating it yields CASSLEPASPISPLHF.

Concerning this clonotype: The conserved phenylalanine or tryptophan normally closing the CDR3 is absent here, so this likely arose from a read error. The CDR3 here is CASSLVGLPGEQYS. In nucleotides, the CDR3 is TGCGCCAGCAGCTTGGTGGGCCTTCCCGGCGAGCAGTACTCC. The chain is built from TRBV5-1 and TRBJ2-7, with no clear D. This CDR3 contains 14 residues. Germline lookup yields CDR1 SGHRS and CDR2 YFSETQ. V lost 0 bases and J 6 bases, leaving 13 bases between the germline ends.

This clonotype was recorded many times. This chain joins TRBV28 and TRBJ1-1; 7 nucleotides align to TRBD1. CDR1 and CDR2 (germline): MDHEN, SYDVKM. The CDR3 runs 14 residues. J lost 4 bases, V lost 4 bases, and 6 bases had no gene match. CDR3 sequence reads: CASSSGQLITEAFF. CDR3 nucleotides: TGTGCCAGCAGTTCGGGACAGTTAATCACTGAAGCTTTCTTT.

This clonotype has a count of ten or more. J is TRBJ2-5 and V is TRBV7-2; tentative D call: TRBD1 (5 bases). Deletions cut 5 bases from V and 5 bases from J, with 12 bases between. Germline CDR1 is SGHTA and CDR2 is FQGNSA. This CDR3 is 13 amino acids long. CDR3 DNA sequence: TGTGCCAGCAGCCCCCGTTGGGGCGAGACCCAGTACTTC. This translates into CASSPRWGETQYF.

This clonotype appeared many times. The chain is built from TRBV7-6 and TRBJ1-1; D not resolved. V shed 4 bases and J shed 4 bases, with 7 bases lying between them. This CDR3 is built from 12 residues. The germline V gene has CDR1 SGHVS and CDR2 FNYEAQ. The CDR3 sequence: CASSSQSTEAFF. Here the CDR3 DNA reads TGTGCCAGCAGCTCCCAAAGCACTGAAGCTTTCTTT. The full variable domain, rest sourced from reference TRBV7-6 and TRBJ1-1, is GAGVSQSPRYKVTKRGQDVALRCDPISGHVSLYWYRQALGQGPEFLTYFNYEAQQDKSGLPNDRFSAERPEGSISTLTIQRTEQRDSAMYRCASSSQSTEAFFGQGTRLTVV.

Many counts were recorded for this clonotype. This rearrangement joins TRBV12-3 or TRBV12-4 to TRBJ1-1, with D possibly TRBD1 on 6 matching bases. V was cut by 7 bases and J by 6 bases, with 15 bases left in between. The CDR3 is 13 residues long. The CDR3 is CASITGLEAEAFF. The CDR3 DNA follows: TGTGCCAGCATCACAGGGTTAGAGGCTGAAGCTTTCTTT.

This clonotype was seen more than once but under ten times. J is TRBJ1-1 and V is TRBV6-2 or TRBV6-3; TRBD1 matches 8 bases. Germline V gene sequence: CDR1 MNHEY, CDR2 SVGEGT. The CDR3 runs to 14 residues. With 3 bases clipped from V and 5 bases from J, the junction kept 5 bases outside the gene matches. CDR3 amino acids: CASSYHRGRTEAFF. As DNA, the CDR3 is TGTGCCAGCAGTTATCACAGGGGGAGAACTGAAGCTTTCTTT.

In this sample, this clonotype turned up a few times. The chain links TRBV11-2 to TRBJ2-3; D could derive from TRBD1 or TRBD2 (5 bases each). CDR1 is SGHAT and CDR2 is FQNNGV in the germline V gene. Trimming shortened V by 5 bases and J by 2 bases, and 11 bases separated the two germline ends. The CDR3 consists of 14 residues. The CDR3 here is CASSNPGTTDTQYF. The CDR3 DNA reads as TGTGCCAGCAGCAATCCCGGGACCACAGATACGCAGTATTTT.